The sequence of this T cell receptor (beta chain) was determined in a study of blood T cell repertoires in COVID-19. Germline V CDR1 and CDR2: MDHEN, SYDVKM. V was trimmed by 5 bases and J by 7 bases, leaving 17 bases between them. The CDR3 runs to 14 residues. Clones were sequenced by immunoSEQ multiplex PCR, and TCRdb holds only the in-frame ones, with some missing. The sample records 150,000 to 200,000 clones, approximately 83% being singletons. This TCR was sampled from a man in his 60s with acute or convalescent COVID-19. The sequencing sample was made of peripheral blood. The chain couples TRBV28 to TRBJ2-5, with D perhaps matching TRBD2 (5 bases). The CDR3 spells CASSRSSSGWTQYF. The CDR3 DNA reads TGTGCCAGCAGTAGGTCTAGCTCGGGGTGGACCCAGTACTTC.